This is a list of T cell receptor beta chains from one sample in a study of blood T cell repertoires in COVID-19. The table came from immunoSEQ multiplex PCR; TCRdb's copy has only in-frame clones and leaves some out. This sample has about 56,000 clones, with approximately 82% found just once. The sequenced sample consisted of peripheral blood. These TCRs come from a woman aged 80 or over with acute or convalescent COVID-19. Both conserved end residues are part of each CDR3. D genes are given only for firm matches. Size values are once, few and many counts, or a class for expanded clones, and some rows have none.

d_gene	j_gene	abundance	v_gene	CDR3aa	CDR3nt
NA	TRBJ2-3	NA	TRBV7-6	CASSLLTRRVATTDTQYF	TGTGCCAGCAGCTTACTCACTCGGAGGGTCGCCACCACAGATACGCAGTATTTT
TRBD2	TRBJ2-7	few	TRBV7-8	CASSLAGLAGEQYF	TGTGCCAGCAGCTTAGCAGGGCTAGCGGGTGAGCAGTACTTC
NA	TRBJ1-2	NA	TRBV25-1	CASSARGFGSNFYGYTF	TGTGCCAGCAGTGCTCGGGGGTTCGGCAGCAATTTTTATGGCTACACCTTC
NA	TRBJ2-7	few	TRBV6-5	CASTPLRGAPYEQYF	TGTGCCAGCACCCCCCTCAGGGGGGCCCCCTACGAGCAGTACTTC
NA	TRBJ1-2	NA	TRBV27	CASSSWASANYGYTF	TGTGCCAGCAGTTCGTGGGCCTCAGCTAACTATGGCTACACCTTC
NA	TRBJ2-5	NA	TRBV12-5	CASGPGGWVGETQYF	TGTGCTAGTGGTCCGGGTGGCTGGGTCGGAGAGACCCAGTACTTC
TRBD1	TRBJ2-7	NA	TRBV5-1	CASSGTGGLTYEQYF	TGCGCCAGCAGCGGGACAGGGGGCCTAACCTACGAGCAGTACTTC
NA	TRBJ1-5	few	TRBV7-8	CASSLPRTEQPQHF	TGTGCCAGCAGCTTACCTAGGACAGAGCAGCCCCAGCATTTT
TRBD1	TRBJ2-5	NA	TRBV5-4	CASSPTGAYDETQYF	TGTGCCAGCAGCCCGACAGGGGCTTATGATGAGACCCAGTACTTC
NA	TRBJ2-5	NA	TRBV28	CASTLGGFRETQYF	TGTGCCAGCACCCTCGGAGGGTTTAGAGAGACCCAGTACTTC
TRBD1	TRBJ2-3	NA	TRBV6-8	CASSYHRRDRNTDTQYF	TGTGCCAGCAGTTACCATCGCCGGGACAGAAACACAGATACGCAGTATTTT
NA	TRBJ2-3	NA	TRBV5-1	CASSGSTAPTDTQYF	TGCGCCAGCAGCGGATCTACAGCCCCCACAGATACGCAGTATTTT
TRBD2	TRBJ2-1	NA	TRBV4-1	CASSQGLAGGYEQFF	TGCGCCAGCAGCCAAGGACTAGCGGGAGGCTATGAGCAGTTCTTC
TRBD2	TRBJ2-1	NA	TRBV9	CASSVVGRSSYNEQFF	TGTGCCAGCAGCGTAGTCGGGAGGAGCTCCTACAATGAGCAGTTCTTC
TRBD1	TRBJ1-2	NA	TRBV4-1	CASSHQANRGQNYGYTF	TGCGCCAGCAGCCACCAGGCTAACAGGGGGCAGAACTATGGCTACACCTTC
NA	TRBJ2-5	few	TRBV21-1	CASSKHKGLWETQYF	TGTGCCAGCAGCAAACACAAGGGGCTGTGGGAGACCCAGTACTTC
TRBD2	TRBJ2-1	NA	TRBV6-4	CASSGGLAGDNEQFF	TGTGCCAGCAGTGGCGGACTAGCGGGAGACAATGAGCAGTTCTTC
TRBD2	TRBJ2-7	NA	TRBV5-4	CASSGTSGRGYEQYF	TGTGCCAGCAGCGGGACTAGCGGGAGGGGGTACGAGCAGTACTTC
TRBD2	TRBJ2-2	NA	TRBV5-1	CASSLGPLAGTGELFF	TGCGCCAGCAGCTTGGGCCCATTAGCGGGCACCGGGGAGCTGTTTTTT
TRBD2	TRBJ2-3	NA	TRBV25-1	CASRLAGASTDTQYF	TGTGCCAGCAGACTAGCGGGGGCTAGCACAGATACGCAGTATTTT
TRBD1	TRBJ2-7	NA	TRBV3-1/TRBV3-2	CASSQGAGGYEQYF	TGTGCCAGCAGCCAAGGAGCAGGGGGCTACGAGCAGTACTTC
TRBD1	TRBJ1-1	NA	TRBV14	CASSGGGTGLNTEAFF	TGTGCCAGCAGCGGGGGCGGGACAGGGCTGAACACTGAAGCTTTCTTT